Here is one TCR beta chain with its context. Germline CDR1 SGHVS, CDR2 FQNEAQ. The CDR3 runs 13 residues. The germline V and J ends were trimmed by 5 bases and 4 bases, with 11 bases remaining between them. Sorted-subset replicate PCRs used 200 ng of genomic DNA. This amount corresponded to tens of thousands of T cell genomes. Study processing details: Without quality scores, immunoSEQ junctional reads could not be filtered like full-length reads. Method: immunoSEQ multiplex PCR; TCRdb's copy keeps in-frame clones and lacks some. The DNA gave D and trimming, while V, J and clone size come from that table. The sample holds about 1.1 million clones, roughly 80% seen once. The sample is drawn from a study of shared clonotypes between healthy human individuals. The CD4+ fraction was divided into a CD45RA+ naive subset and a CD45RA-negative memory subset.

V and J are TRBV7-8 and TRBJ1-1, with D possibly being TRBD1 (5 bases). The receptor was isolated from a man between 18 and 29 years old in good health. Some clones in this sample may be carry-over from other donors' samples. Sample: memory CD4+ T cells from PBMCs. Subset denoted: CD45RA-negative fraction. CDR3 sequence reads: CASSPGGGTEAFF. The CDR3, as DNA: TGTGCCAGCAGCCCCGGGGGGGGCACTGAAGCTTTCTTT.